These 7 T cell receptor beta chains share one sample of origin, sequenced in a study of blood T cell repertoires in COVID-19. TCRdb's table, derived via immunoSEQ multiplex PCR, lists solely in-frame clones and lacks some. The top ten hold approximately 2% of the sample, which has around 300,000 clones, 85% to 90% seen once. What was sequenced was PBMCs or T cells enriched from blood (not recorded which). These receptors were collected from a woman aged 60-75 years in a cohort exposed to, infected with or recovered from COVID-19 (not recorded which).

The chain has TRBV5-8 and TRBJ1-1; the D gene is possibly TRBD1 (6 bases). This CDR3 comprises 12 residues. Germline CDR1 is SGHTS and CDR2 is YDEGEE. V was trimmed by 0 bases and J by 10 bases, leaving 10 bases between them. The CDR3 here is CASSLAGVRAFF. DNA of the CDR3: TGTGCCAGCAGCTTGGCAGGGGTGAGAGCTTTCTTT.

This clone is a singleton in its sample. The J gene is TRBJ2-7, the V gene TRBV9; 15 nucleotides match TRBD2. J lost 3 bases, V lost 4 bases, and 5 bases had no gene match. Germline V gene data show CDR1 as SGDLS and CDR2 as YYNGEE. The CDR3 totals 16 residues. The CDR3 loop reads CASSPGTSGRYYEQYF. Written as DNA, the CDR3 is TGTGCCAGCAGCCCTGGGACTAGCGGGAGGTACTACGAGCAGTACTTC.

J is TRBJ2-1 and V is TRBV11-2, with TRBD2 identical over 7 bases. Germline assignment: CDR1 SGHAT and CDR2 FQNNGV. The CDR3 is 15 amino acids. V lost 1 base, J lost 4 bases, and 4 bases stayed unmatched. The CDR3 is CASSLASGIYNEQFF. CDR3 DNA: TGTGCCAGCAGCTTAGCAAGCGGGATATACAATGAGCAGTTCTTC. The full variable domain, its missing parts supplied by reference TRBV11-2 and TRBJ2-1, is EAGVAQSPRYKIIEKRQSVAFWCNPISGHATLYWYQQILGQGPKLLIQFQNNGVVDDSQLPKDRFSAERLKGVDSTLKIQPAKLEDSAVYLCASSLASGIYNEQFFGPGTRLTVL.

The genes are TRBV3-1 (or the pseudogene TRBV3-2) and TRBJ2-7; TRBD2 might be the D (6 bases). Trimming cost V 4 bases and J 3 bases, with 13 bases left between them. In germline, CDR1 is LGHDT, CDR2 YNNKEL (reference sequence). The CDR3 is 14 residues long. The CDR3 is CASSLREARYEQYF. The CDR3 DNA sequence: TGTGCCAGCAGCCTAAGGGAGGCCCGCTACGAGCAGTACTTC.

V is TRBV29-1 and J is TRBJ2-2, with 12 bases fitting TRBD1. Trimming at V came to 6 bases and at J to 5 bases, leaving 7 bases not matched to a gene. CDR3 size: 15 residues. Germline V gene lookup returns CDR1 SQVTM and CDR2 ANQGSEA. This CDR3 is CSVGDRGLETGELFF. The DNA for the CDR3 is TGCAGCGTGGGGGACAGGGGGCTAGAAACCGGGGAGCTGTTTTTT.

V and J are TRBV5-1 and TRBJ2-1; TRBD2 matches at 10 bases. The length of the CDR3 is 15 residues. In germline, CDR1 is SGHRS, CDR2 YFSETQ. V lost 0 bases, J lost 10 bases, and 7 bases stayed unmatched. CDR3 sequence (DNA): TGCGCCAGCAGCTTGGTTGCTAGCGGGAGCCTCGAGCAGTTCTTC. Its protein is CASSLVASGSLEQFF.

This clone has just a few counts. The chain is built from TRBV6-5 and TRBJ2-1; TRBD2 matches 12 bases. This CDR3 region has 16 residues. V dropped 2 bases and J dropped 7; count of bases not matched to a gene: 6. The germline CDR1 and CDR2 sequences are MNHEY and SVGAGI. DNA for the CDR3: TGTGCCAGCAGTTACAACTGGCTAGCGGGGGGGAATGAGCAGTTCTTC. This gives the protein CASSYNWLAGGNEQFF.